Listed here is a single TCR beta chain. These data originate in a study of blood T cell repertoires in COVID-19. The CDR3 length is 14 residues. The V gene end was trimmed by 6 bases and the J gene end by 8 bases; junction bases not matched to a gene: 11. Looked up from germline, CDR1 is SNHLY and CDR2 is FYNNEI. Sequencing was performed with immunoSEQ multiplex PCR; in TCRdb, only in-frame clones are kept and a portion is missing. The sample has 250,000 to 300,000 clones, about nine tenths seen once. Material: peripheral blood. The chain joins TRBV2 to TRBJ1-2; TRBD1 matches 8 bases. The TCR was taken from a middle-aged woman who had recovered from COVID-19. CDR3 bases: TGTGCCAGCAGGTCCCAGGGGGCGAGGTCAGGCTACACCTTC. This encodes CASRSQGARSGYTF. The full variable domain, in which reference TRBV2 and TRBJ1-2 provide the parts outside the CDR3, is EPEVTQTPSHQVTQMGQEVILRCVPISNHLYFYWYRQILGQKVEFLVSFYNNEISEKSEIFDDQFSVERPDGSNFTLKIRSTKLEDSAMYFCASRSQGARSGYTFGSGTRLTVV.